This TCR beta chain was observed in a study of shared clonotypes between healthy human individuals. There are a few counts of this clone. Everyone who donated was a Caucasian adult who lived in Nashville, Tennessee. Clones were sequenced by immunoSEQ multiplex PCR, and TCRdb holds only the in-frame ones, with some missing. The sample includes roughly 500,000 clones, 90% to 97% of them seen just once. This CDR3 is 15 amino acids long. Germline-derived CDR1 and CDR2 are SGHRS and YFSETQ. V dropped 4 bases and J dropped 0 bases, with 11 bases sitting between them. This clonotype was sampled from a woman in her twenties or thirties in good health. The sequenced sample consisted of naive CD4+ T cells sorted from blood. Subset denoted: CD45RA+ positively selected. The rearrangement joins TRBV5-1 to TRBJ1-5; D possibly corresponds to TRBD1 (5 bases). The CDR3 loop reads CASSPGHNSNQPQHF. For the CDR3, the DNA is TGCGCCAGCAGCCCCGGACACAATAGCAATCAGCCCCAGCATTTT.